This T cell receptor (beta chain) was sequenced in a study of radiotherapy plus CTLA-4 blockade in lung cancer. Patients had chemo-refractory metastatic non-small-cell lung cancer and received focal radiation plus CTLA-4 blockade that used ipilimumab. Germline CDR1 and CDR2: MDHEN and SYDVKM. Trimming shortened V by 3 bases and J by 4 bases, and 18 bases separated the two germline ends. The CDR3 has 16 residues. Profiled with immunoSEQ multiplex PCR; TCRdb holds only in-frame clones, not every one. The table shows 65,000 to 85,000 clones, with 60% to 80% occurring only once. The sequence was collected from a human donor with non-small cell lung cancer whose response to radiotherapy plus ipilimumab could not be evaluated. Some clones in this sample may be carry-over from other donors' samples. The rearrangement links TRBV28 to TRBJ1-1, with D perhaps matching TRBD1 (6 bases). This specimen was peripheral blood, taken from a patient treated with radiotherapy plus ipilimumab. The CDR3 bases are TGTGCCAGCAGTTTCCCCACAGGGAAGGGGCTCACTGAAGCTTTCTTT. Residues: CASSFPTGKGLTEAFF.